This is a list of T cell receptor beta chains from one sample in a study of blood T cell repertoires in COVID-19. The table came from immunoSEQ multiplex PCR; TCRdb's copy has only in-frame clones and leaves some out. The sample shows about 33,000 clones, 88% of them seen only once. What was sequenced was peripheral blood. These receptors came from a human donor in a cohort sampled during active COVID-19. The CDR3 runs from the conserved cysteine through the conserved F or W. Fields, in order: V gene, clone size, J gene, D gene, CDR3 DNA, CDR3 protein. D genes are given only for firm matches. Clone size, where shown, is once, few, many, or a class for clones that have expanded.

>TRBV5-1|.|TRBJ2-5|.
TGCGCCAGCAGCTTGGCCTTTGGGGGCAGAGAACAAGAGACCCAGTACTTC
CASSLAFGGREQETQYF
>TRBV5-4|.|TRBJ2-5|TRBD2
TGTGCCAGCAGCTTGGGCGGGGGGCAGGAGACCCAGTACTTC
CASSLGGGQETQYF
>TRBV6-5|.|TRBJ2-5|TRBD2
TGTGCCAGCCAATACCCGGGGGGAGAAGGGGAGACCCAGTACTTC
CASQYPGGEGETQYF
>TRBV12-3/TRBV12-4|.|TRBJ1-6|.
TGTGCCAGCAGTTTAGATGAGCACTCACCCCTCCACTTT
CASSLDEHSPLHF
>TRBV6-2/TRBV6-3|.|TRBJ2-1|.
TGTGCCAGCAGTGACCTATTCACTAGGAATGAGCAGTTCTTC
CASSDLFTRNEQFF
>TRBV2|.|TRBJ2-7|TRBD2
TGTGCCAGCAGAAACCGACTAGCGGGGCTCTACGAGCAGTACTTC
CASRNRLAGLYEQYF
>TRBV5-3|once|TRBJ1-6|TRBD1
TGTGCCAGGGCAACCGGGACAGGGTTTCGAGTATGTAATTCACCCCTCCACTTT
CARATGTGFRVCNSPLHF
>TRBV27|.|TRBJ2-7|.
TGTGCCAGCAGTCACGGACAAGCCTACGAGCAGTACTTC
CASSHGQAYEQYF
>TRBV18|.|TRBJ2-2|.
TGTGCCAGCTCACCTATGCTGGGGGGAAACACCGGGGAGCTGTTTTTT
CASSPMLGGNTGELFF
>TRBV6-1|.|TRBJ2-7|TRBD2
TGTGCCAGCCGTGAACTAGCGGGGAGATACGAGCAGTACTTC
CASRELAGRYEQYF
>TRBV5-3|.|TRBJ2-1|TRBD2
TGTGCCAGAAGCAGGGGACTAGCGGGGGCCGTTTTTTCGAATGAGCAGTTCTTC
CARSRGLAGAVFSNEQFF
>TRBV12-5|.|TRBJ2-2|.
TGTGCTAGTGGTATACCTCGGGGGGAGCTGTTTTTT
CASGIPRGELFF
>TRBV11-3|.|TRBJ2-2|.
TGTGCCAGCAGCTCCCCGGGCACCGGGGAGCTGTTTTTT
CASSSPGTGELFF
>TRBV2|.|TRBJ1-4|.
TGTGCCAGCAGCCCAATAGGGTCGCGGAGGGAGGGAACTAATGAAAAACTGTTTTTT
CASSPIGSRREGTNEKLFF
>TRBV6-6|.|TRBJ1-5|.
TGTGCCAGCAGTGCCGGGACACACTCTAGCAATCAGCCCCAGCATTTT
CASSAGTHSSNQPQHF
>TRBV28|.|TRBJ2-4|.
TGTGCCAGCTGGGACACCAAGTTAGCCAAAAACATTCAGTACTTC
CASWDTKLAKNIQYF
>TRBV5-1|.|TRBJ1-5|TRBD1
TGCGCCAGCAGTTTGACAGGGGGCATCAATCAGCCCCAGCATTTT
CASSLTGGINQPQHF
>TRBV19|.|TRBJ2-6|TRBD1
TGTGCCAGTAGTCAGGGACAGGGTGCCTCTGGGGCCAACGTCCTGACTTTC
CASSQGQGASGANVLTF
>TRBV6-5|.|TRBJ1-4|.
TGTGCCAGCAGTTATATGGGGGGGACCGAAAAACTGTTTTTT
CASSYMGGTEKLFF
>TRBV28|.|TRBJ2-7|.
TGTGCCACCAGGACACGCTTCTACGAGCAGTACTTC
CATRTRFYEQYF
>TRBV11-3|.|TRBJ2-7|TRBD1
TGTGCCAGCAGCCAGACAGGGTCCTACGAGCAGTACTTC
CASSQTGSYEQYF
>TRBV18|.|TRBJ1-1|TRBD1
TGTGCCAGCTCGACAGATCAGGGGGCCCATGAAGCTTTCTTT
CASSTDQGAHEAFF
>TRBV7-9|.|TRBJ2-1|TRBD2
TGTGCTCATGAGGTAGCGGGGGCCCTACCGGGCAGTGGTGAGCAGTTCTTC
CAHEVAGALPGSGEQFF
>TRBV24-1|.|TRBJ2-3|.
TGTGCCACCAGTGACGTTATCGGACAGGGCGGAATGGCGGGAGCCCTAGCGGATACGCAGTATTTT
CATSDVIGQGGMAGALADTQYF
>TRBV12-3/TRBV12-4|.|TRBJ2-5|.
TGTGCCAGCAGTTCCGACAGGAAAGAGACCCAGTACTTC
CASSSDRKETQYF
>TRBV11-3|.|TRBJ2-2|TRBD2
TGTGCCAGCAGCCCCCCCGGGACTAGTTCCGGGGAGCTGTTTTTT
CASSPPGTSSGELFF
>TRBV7-8|.|TRBJ1-1|.
TGTGCCAGCAGCCTAGGGGTCGGGGGGCGGACTGAAGCTTTCTTT
CASSLGVGGRTEAFF
>TRBV7-9|.|TRBJ2-1|.
TGTGCCAGCAGCTCGATCTGGGAAACTAGAGTCAGAGATGAGCAGTTCTTC
CASSSIWETRVRDEQFF
>TRBV6-6|.|TRBJ2-2|TRBD2
TGTGCCAGCAGCTTCGGGACTAGCGGGAGGGCGGTTCAAGGCGGGGAGCTGTTTTTT
CASSFGTSGRAVQGGELFF
>TRBV28|.|TRBJ1-3|.
TGTGCCAGCAGCGAACAGGGAAATGGAAACACCATATATTTT
CASSEQGNGNTIYF
>TRBV18|.|TRBJ2-7|TRBD2
TGTGCCAGCTCACCCTCACTCCTCGGACTAGCGGGGCCCTACGAGCAGTACTTC
CASSPSLLGLAGPYEQYF
>TRBV7-2|once|TRBJ2-1|.
TGTGCCAGCAGCTTTACAGCGGGTCCGGGATACAATGAGCAGTTCTTC
CASSFTAGPGYNEQFF
>TRBV4-1|.|TRBJ2-7|TRBD1
TGCGCCAGCAGCCAAGATCGAAGCAGGACAGGGGGTGGCGAGCAGTACTTC
CASSQDRSRTGGGEQYF
>TRBV7-2|once|TRBJ2-7|TRBD2
TGTGCCAGCAGCACTAGCGGGGGACCATGGGAGCAGTACTTC
CASSTSGGPWEQYF
>TRBV3-1/TRBV3-2|.|TRBJ2-1|TRBD2
TGTGCCAGCATGGAGCGGGCGGGGGGTAATGAGCAGTTCTTC
CASMERAGGNEQFF
>TRBV6-5|once|TRBJ2-3|TRBD1
TGTGCCAGCAGCCCGACAGGGGTTCGCACAGATACGCAGTATTTT
CASSPTGVRTDTQYF
>TRBV28|.|TRBJ2-1|TRBD2
TGTGCCAGCAGTTTTGAGGGTTTAGGAGCGGGATTCGGTGAGCAGTTCTTC
CASSFEGLGAGFGEQFF
>TRBV6-5|.|TRBJ1-1|.
TGTGCCAGCAGCTCTCCTGGTAGCATGAACACTGAAGCTTTCTTT
CASSSPGSMNTEAFF
>TRBV7-9|few|TRBJ2-7|TRBD1
TGTGCCAGCAGCTTTCCGGGACAGGGCGGCGAGCAGTACTTC
CASSFPGQGGEQYF
>TRBV12-5|.|TRBJ2-1|TRBD2
TGTGCTAGTGGTTTGGTAGCCCTTAGCGGGGGGGCTGTTGAGCAGTTCTTC
CASGLVALSGGAVEQFF
>TRBV11-2|.|TRBJ2-1|.
TGTGCCAGCAGCTTTAGGGGGGAGGGATACAATGAGCAGTTCTTC
CASSFRGEGYNEQFF
>TRBV5-1|.|TRBJ2-3|.
TGCGCCAGCAGCTTGGCTAGGAGCACAGATACGCAGTATTTT
CASSLARSTDTQYF
>TRBV24-1|.|TRBJ2-7|.
TGTGCCACCAGTGATCCCCCCAGAGGATACAACGAGCAGTACTTC
CATSDPPRGYNEQYF
>TRBV25-1|few|TRBJ2-1|TRBD2
TGTGCCAGCAGTGAATACCGGACTAGCTACAATGAGCAGTTCTTC
CASSEYRTSYNEQFF
>TRBV7-9|.|TRBJ2-7|TRBD2
TGTGCCAGCAGCTCCGGGACTAGCGGGACGTTTGGGTACGAGCAGTACTTC
CASSSGTSGTFGYEQYF
>TRBV11-2|.|TRBJ2-3|.
TGTGCCAGCAGCGGGCAGGACTCTGATACGCAGTATTTT
CASSGQDSDTQYF
>TRBV28|.|TRBJ2-1|TRBD2
TGTGCCAGCAAGACTAGCGGGGGGAGCTCCTACAATGAGCAGTTCTTC
CASKTSGGSSYNEQFF
>TRBV11-3|once|TRBJ2-7|TRBD1
TGTGCCAGCAGCTTAGAACGCAGGGGGAAGCCCTACGAGCAGTACTTC
CASSLERRGKPYEQYF
>TRBV10-2|.|TRBJ1-4|TRBD1
TGCGCCAGCAGGGCCAGGGGGCCCGATGAAAAACTGTTTTTT
CASRARGPDEKLFF
>TRBV27|.|TRBJ2-1|TRBD2
TGTGCCAGCAAGAGCGGGGGGACGAACAATGAGCAGTTCTTC
CASKSGGTNNEQFF
>TRBV3-1/TRBV3-2|once|TRBJ1-6|TRBD1
TGTGCCAGCAGCCAAGGACAGGGTTATTCACCCCTCCACTTT
CASSQGQGYSPLHF
>TRBV2|.|TRBJ2-1|.
TGTGCCAGCAGTAGCCGGGTCGGGAATGAGCAGTTCTTC
CASSSRVGNEQFF
>TRBV6-5|.|TRBJ2-3|TRBD2
TGTGCCAGCAGTTACTTGGCGGGGGGAACAGATACGCAGTATTTT
CASSYLAGGTDTQYF